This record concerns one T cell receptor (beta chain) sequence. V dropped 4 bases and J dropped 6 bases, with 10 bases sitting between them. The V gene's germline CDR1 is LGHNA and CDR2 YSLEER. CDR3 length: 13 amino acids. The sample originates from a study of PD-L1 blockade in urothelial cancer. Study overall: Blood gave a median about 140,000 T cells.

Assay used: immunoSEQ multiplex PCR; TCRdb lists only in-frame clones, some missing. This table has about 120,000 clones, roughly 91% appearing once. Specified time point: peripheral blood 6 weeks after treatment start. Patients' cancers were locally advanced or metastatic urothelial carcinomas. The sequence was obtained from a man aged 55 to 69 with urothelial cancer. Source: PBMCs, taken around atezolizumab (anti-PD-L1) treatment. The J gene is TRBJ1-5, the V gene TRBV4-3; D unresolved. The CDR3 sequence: CASSREGGQPQHF. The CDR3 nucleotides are TGCGCCAGCAGCCGGGAGGGAGGTCAGCCCCAGCATTTT.